The following is a TCR beta chain sequence with its context. This CDR3 comprises 14 residues. V dropped 1 base and J dropped 5 bases, with 11 bases sitting between them. From germline, CDR1 is LGHNT and CDR2 FRNRAP. This sample was included in a study of blood T cell repertoires in COVID-19. At the level of the study: The United States, Italy and Spain supplied acute and convalescent COVID-19 samples. The analysed material was cDNA or gDNA that came from T cells, B-cell-depleted T cells, or PBMCs.

Some clones are missing from TCRdb's copy, which holds only in-frame ones; the method was immunoSEQ multiplex PCR. The sample lists under 200,000 clones, about nine tenths seen once, with 4% in the top ten. This chain joins TRBV12-5 and TRBJ2-5; D possibly corresponds to TRBD1 (6 bases). The TCR sequence derives from a woman aged 70-85 years with acute or convalescent COVID-19. The source material was peripheral blood. CDR3 nucleotide sequence: TGTGCTAGTGGTTTGGAAGGACAGTCGGAGACCCAGTACTTC. Residues: CASGLEGQSETQYF.